The rows below give T cell receptor beta chains drawn from one sample of a study of blood T cell repertoires in COVID-19. The repertoire was sequenced with immunoSEQ multiplex PCR; TCRdb's copy has only in-frame clones and lacks some. The repertoire holds 100,000 or so clones, with 87% as singletons. The sequenced sample was peripheral blood. Receptors were obtained from a woman aged 25 to 45 with acute or convalescent COVID-19. The CDR3 runs from the conserved cysteine through the conserved F or W. D genes are given only for firm matches. Rows give clone size only sometimes, using once, few, many, or a class for an expanded clone.

v_call,d_call,clone_size,j_call,cdr3_nt,cdr3_aa
TRBV19,TRBD1,.,TRBJ1-3,TGTGCCAGTAGTACAGGGGGCTCTGGAAACACCATATATTTT,CASSTGGSGNTIYF
TRBV13,TRBD1,.,TRBJ2-3,TGTGCCAGCAGCTCAAGGACAGGGCTTAGCACAGATACGCAGTATTTT,CASSSRTGLSTDTQYF
TRBV9,TRBD1,.,TRBJ2-7,TGTGCCAGCAGCGCGGGACAGGGTCCCTACGAGCAGTACTTC,CASSAGQGPYEQYF
TRBV7-2,.,.,TRBJ1-2,TGTGCCAGCAGCTTACGTGGATCCGGGAAAAACTATGGCTACACCTTC,CASSLRGSGKNYGYTF
TRBV7-9,.,.,TRBJ2-5,TGTGCCAGCAGCTTTATAGAGACCCAGTACTTC,CASSFIETQYF
TRBV9,TRBD2,.,TRBJ2-3,TGTGCCAGCAGCGTAGTCCAGGGAGGGGACACAGATACGCAGTATTTT,CASSVVQGGDTDTQYF
TRBV11-3,TRBD1,.,TRBJ1-1,TGTGCCAGCAGTTACAGGGGGATGAACACTGAAGCTTTCTTT,CASSYRGMNTEAFF
TRBV9,TRBD1,.,TRBJ1-4,TGTGCCAGCAGTCCTCAGACAGGGTTTGGAGAAAAACTGTTTTTT,CASSPQTGFGEKLFF
TRBV7-2,TRBD1,.,TRBJ1-6,TGTGCCAGCAGCTTATTCGCAGGGACAGGCAATTCACCCCTCCACTTT,CASSLFAGTGNSPLHF
TRBV3-1/TRBV3-2,.,.,TRBJ1-4,TGTGCCAGCAGCCCGGGGGGTGGAGAAAAACTGTTTTTT,CASSPGGGEKLFF
TRBV7-3,TRBD1,.,TRBJ2-3,TGTGCCAGCAGCTCGACAGGGGGTGGCACAGATACGCAGTATTTT,CASSSTGGGTDTQYF
TRBV18,.,.,TRBJ1-5,TGTGCCAGCTCACCCAATCAGGGCCGGCAGCCCCAGCATTTT,CASSPNQGRQPQHF
TRBV7-3,.,.,TRBJ1-6,TGTGCCAGCAGCTTACGCCCGGACGGGATTTCACCCCTCCACTTT,CASSLRPDGISPLHF
TRBV5-1,.,.,TRBJ1-4,TGCGCCAGCAGCTGGGGGGGGACCTCAACTAATGAAAAACTGTTTTTT,CASSWGGTSTNEKLFF
TRBV6-5,.,.,TRBJ1-2,TGTGCCAGCAGGACACTTTCTTTTGTGACCTATGGCTACACCTTC,CASRTLSFVTYGYTF
TRBV19,.,.,TRBJ2-3,TGTGCCAGTAAATGGGCAGCCGTCACAGATACGCAGTATTTT,CASKWAAVTDTQYF
TRBV2,TRBD1,.,TRBJ1-2,TGTGCCAGCAGTGACCCACAGGGGCTAGACTATGGCTACACCTTC,CASSDPQGLDYGYTF
TRBV2,TRBD1,.,TRBJ2-1,TGTGCCAGCAGCCGACAGGGCACCTACAATGAGCAGTTCTTC,CASSRQGTYNEQFF
TRBV5-1,.,.,TRBJ2-1,TGCGCCAGCAGCTTGGCTGGGGCTGAGCAGTTCTTC,CASSLAGAEQFF
TRBV5-6,TRBD2,.,TRBJ2-3,TGTGCCAGCAGCTTGGGAGCGGGAAGGACAGATACGCAGTATTTT,CASSLGAGRTDTQYF
TRBV11-2,.,once,TRBJ1-4,TGTGCCAGCAAACAGGGTAGCACTAATGAAAAACTGTTTTTT,CASKQGSTNEKLFF
TRBV5-1,TRBD1,.,TRBJ1-3,TGCGCCAGCAGCGACGCCCGTACAGGGGGCTCTGGAAACACCATATATTTT,CASSDARTGGSGNTIYF
TRBV4-1,.,.,TRBJ2-6,TGCGCCAGCAGCCAAGAGGTCGGGACTGCTGGGGCCAACGTCCTGACTTTC,CASSQEVGTAGANVLTF
TRBV2,TRBD2,.,TRBJ2-1,TGTGCCAGCAGCGAAGCGGGGGGGAGAGGTGAGCAGTTCTTC,CASSEAGGRGEQFF
TRBV7-8,TRBD1,.,TRBJ2-6,TGTGCCAGCAGCTTAGGGGCAGGGGGCGGTTTCGGGGCCAACGTCCTGACTTTC,CASSLGAGGGFGANVLTF
TRBV12-3/TRBV12-4,.,once,TRBJ1-1,TGTGCCAGCAGTTTTCGCAGGGACACTGAAGCTTTCTTT,CASSFRRDTEAFF
TRBV2,TRBD2,.,TRBJ2-3,TGTGCCAGCAGTTATGCGGGGGGGGCCACAGATACGCAGTATTTT,CASSYAGGATDTQYF
TRBV19,.,.,TRBJ2-7,TGTGCCAGTAGTAATCGGCAGGGCTACGAGCAGTACTTC,CASSNRQGYEQYF
TRBV11-3,.,.,TRBJ1-2,TGTGCCAGCAGCCGAGCTAACTATGGCTACACCTTC,CASSRANYGYTF
TRBV7-2,TRBD1,.,TRBJ1-3,TGTGCCAGCAGCTTAGTACAGGGGCTCTCTGGAAACACCATATATTTT,CASSLVQGLSGNTIYF
TRBV28,.,.,TRBJ2-7,TGTGCCAGCAGTCTAGCGTCGACCTTTACTTCCTACGAGCAGTACTTC,CASSLASTFTSYEQYF